Below, 12 T cell receptor beta chains from the same sample are listed, as sequenced in a study of cytomegalovirus exposure and HLA in healthy donors (dated by TCRdb to 2015 to 2018). The library was built by means of the immunoSEQ multiplex PCR assay. A mixture of 60 forward primers for TCR Vbeta segments and 13 reverse primers for TCR Jbeta segments was used in the multiplex PCR. TCRdb took this table from immuneACCESS and kept in-frame rearrangements with V and J called. Such tables lack part of the clones; where checked against another copy, unresolved V genes explain under half of the gap, and the rest is unexplained. For this sample there are about 160,000 clones; approximately 80% appear just once. The ten largest clones represent about 10% of the sample. Sequenced material: PBMCs. These receptors were obtained from a man aged 50-60 years in good health and CMV-seropositive.

The rearrangement links TRBV7-2 to TRBJ2-7; 13 bases fit TRBD2. The germline V gene has CDR1 SGHTA and CDR2 FQGNSA. V lost 3 bases, J lost 9 bases, and 8 bases stayed unmatched. The CDR3 is 15 amino acids. In DNA form, the CDR3 reads TGTGCCAGCAGCTTTACGACTAGCGGGAGGCCCCCGCAGTACTTC. This gives the protein CASSFTTSGRPPQYF. Filled out from reference TRBV7-2 and TRBJ2-7, the complete variable domain reads GAGVSQSPSNKVTEKGKDVELRCDPISGHTALYWYRQSLGQGLEFLIYFQGNSAPDKSGLPSDRFSAERTGGSVSTLTIQRTQQEDSAVYLCASSFTTSGRPPQYFGPGTRLTVT.

The J gene is TRBJ2-5, the V gene TRBV11-2; tentatively, D is TRBD2 (6 bases). This CDR3 has 12 residues. The germline V gene encodes CDR1 SGHAT and CDR2 FQNNGV. Trimming removed 5 bases at V and 5 bases at J, with 9 bases between. CDR3 region: CASSGTSETQYF. The CDR3 region has the DNA TGTGCCAGCAGCGGGACTTCTGAGACCCAGTACTTC.

CDR3 in DNA: TGTGCCAGCAGATCGACAGGGGCCCTTTACAATGAGCAGTTCTTC. Protein sequence: CASRSTGALYNEQFF. The J gene is TRBJ2-1, the V gene TRBV7-2, with 8 bases aligning to TRBD1. The CDR3 runs to 15 residues. V lost 6 bases, J lost 4 bases, and 8 bases stayed unmatched. Looked up from germline, CDR1 is SGHTA and CDR2 is FQGNSA.

This clone came up many times. The V call is TRBV11-3, the J call TRBJ2-1; 12 bases map to TRBD2. V was pared by 5 bases and J by 9 bases, with 8 bases of the junction left unmatched. The CDR3 sequence is 15 residues long. CDR1 is SGHNT, CDR2 YENEEA, per germline. The CDR3 region has the DNA TGTGCCAGCAGCCCAAGGACTAGCGGGGTAGGTGAGCAGTTCTTC. Its translation: CASSPRTSGVGEQFF.

V and J are TRBV28 and TRBJ2-2, with 9 bases that match TRBD2. The V gene end was trimmed by 7 bases and the J gene end by 0 bases; junction bases not matched to a gene: 6. The CDR3 is 16 amino acids. Germline CDR1 reads MDHEN; CDR2 reads SYDVKM. The CDR3 DNA is TGTGCCAGCACTACCGGGACTAGCACGAACACCGGGGAGCTGTTTTTT. It specifies CASTTGTSTNTGELFF.

The V and J genes are TRBV29-1 and TRBJ1-2; tentatively, D is TRBD1 (5 bases). Germline assignment: CDR1 SQVTM and CDR2 ANQGSEA. Trimming took off 2 bases at V and 4 bases at J, with 11 bases between the two ends. CDR3 size: 13 residues. The CDR3 sequence: CSVEKGHGYGYTF. The CDR3 DNA reads TGCAGCGTTGAAAAGGGGCATGGCTATGGCTACACCTTC.

V gene TRBV19 combines with J gene TRBJ1-5; D is unresolved. V was shortened by 0 bases and J by 9 bases, with 9 bases between the two germline ends. The length of the CDR3 is 13 residues. Germline lookup yields CDR1 LNHDA and CDR2 SQIVND (reference sequence). The DNA for the CDR3 is TGTGCCAGTAGTATAGACCACACACGGCCCCAGCATTTT. This codes for CASSIDHTRPQHF. Full variable domain (outside the CDR3, taken from reference TRBV19 and TRBJ1-5): DGGITQSPKYLFRKEGQNVTLSCEQNLNHDAMYWYRQDPGQGLRLIYYSQIVNDFQKGDIAEGYSVSREKKESFPLTVTSAQKNPTAFYLCASSIDHTRPQHFGDGTRLSIL.

This clone was picked up one time. CDR3 sequence (DNA): TGTGCCAGTAGTATCGACAGCGGGGGGGCCAGTTTTCGGCAGTTCTTC. Amino acids: CASSIDSGGASFRQFF. This chain connects TRBV19 to TRBJ2-1; 10 bases line up with TRBD2. CDR1 is LNHDA, CDR2 SQIVND, per germline (reference sequence). J gave up 12 bases and V 3 bases, and 14 bases lay outside the gene matches. This CDR3 is built from 16 residues.

The rearrangement links TRBV9 to TRBJ2-5, with a tentative D call TRBD2 (6 bases). The end of the DNA is better explained by TRBJ2-7, so the J call may be wrong. Germline loops: CDR1 SGDLS, CDR2 YYNGEE. The CDR3 loop spans 16 amino acids. The CDR3 sequence is CASSPRDSSSSYEQYF. For the CDR3, the DNA is TGTGCCAGCAGCCCCAGGGACTCATCGAGCTCCTACGAGCAGTACTTC.

The V call is TRBV5-6, the J call TRBJ2-7; D gene ambiguous. CDR1 and CDR2 (germline): SGHDT, YYEEEE. The CDR3 covers 13 residues. V was pared by 0 bases and J by 0 bases, with 4 bases between. The CDR3 loop reads CASSLDTSYEQYF. CDR3 DNA sequence: TGTGCCAGCAGCTTGGACACCTCCTACGAGCAGTACTTC.

The genes are TRBV7-8 and TRBJ2-5, with D possibly TRBD1 on 5 matching bases. CDR3 length: 13 amino acids. Germline CDR1 is SGHVS and CDR2 is FQNEAQ. With 5 bases removed from V and 3 bases from J, the gap between germline ends came to 10 bases. CDR3 DNA sequence: TGTGCCAGCAGCCGCTCCAGGGAAGAGACCCAGTACTTC. Amino acids: CASSRSREETQYF.

The table lists this clone with a count of one. The gene calls are TRBV28 and TRBJ2-1; TRBD2 matches 12 bases. The J segment lost 5 bases and the V segment lost 5 bases, leaving 4 bases of the junction unmatched. This CDR3 has 15 amino acids. Germline assignment: CDR1 MDHEN and CDR2 SYDVKM. CDR3 in DNA: TGTGCCAGCAGTAAACTAGCGGGGGGAAACAATGAGCAGTTCTTC. It is translated as CASSKLAGGNNEQFF.